This section outlines one T cell receptor (beta chain) sequence together with its context. What it binds is unknown. The data were obtained in a study of OX40 agonist ivuxolimab in advanced cancers. In the study overall: Participants, approximately 80% male, averaged approximately 56 years of age, ranging from about 23 to 90. Two cutaneous melanoma patients and one hepatocellular carcinoma patient, three in all, had partial responses.

Repertoires were generated with immunoSEQ multiplex PCR, while TCRdb's copy carries only in-frame clones and drops some. The top ten hold 15% to 20% of the sample, which has some 41,000 clones, around 83% seen once. Researchers took blood at baseline, on cycle 4 day 1, and on cycle 7 day 1. Study findings and constraints: Some nonresponders likewise displayed low normalized T-cell clonal expansion.

Trimming removed 7 bases at V and 3 bases at J, with 10 bases between. This CDR3 is 13 amino acids long. Per germline, CDR1 SGHNT and CDR2 YYREEE (reference sequence). This clonotype was sampled from an adult with an advanced solid tumor such as melanoma, head and neck, liver or kidney cancer. This chain joins TRBV5-4 and TRBJ2-2, with no clear D. Here the sequenced sample was CD4+ or CD8+ T cells sorted from blood, taken in a trial of the OX40 agonist ivuxolimab. CDR3 loop: CASRNYDTGELFF. The CDR3 DNA reads TGTGCCAGCCGCAACTACGACACCGGGGAGCTGTTTTTT.